This T cell receptor (beta chain) was retrieved from a study of graft-versus-host responses after intestinal transplantation (dated by TCRdb to the early 2020s). Broadly, across the study: The transplants that recipients received were multivisceral, liver-intestinal, or isolated intestinal. Every recipient was given anti-thymocyte globulin induction, followed by around three years of maintenance tacrolimus and steroids. Rather than going through the commercial service, samples from a few later patients were sequenced in-house on an Illumina MiSeq and processed with MiXCR. A peak of at least 4% donor T cells among recipient peripheral blood mononuclear cells was the definition used for donor T cell macrochimerism. Alloreactive clones were identified by sequencing pre-transplant mixed lymphocyte reaction products and comparing them with unstimulated pre-transplant donor and recipient T cells. The cohort enrolled approximately 24 intestinal transplant recipients including one retransplant, and a few patients lacking pretransplant specimens were excluded. Graft-versus-host and host-versus-graft alloreactive T cell clones were tracked in the graft, circulation and bone marrow after intestinal transplantation using bulk TCR-beta CDR3 sequencing. The full study reports these points: In the allografts of patients with donor T cell macrochimerism, GvH to HvG T cell clonal ratios were high. Conclusions were limited by the relatively low number and heterogeneity of intestinal transplant patients. Early after transplant, peak levels of circulating GvH clones were found to be associated with declines in HvG clones. GvH clones were found in recipient bone marrow, and some of the GvH clones appeared earlier in ileal mucosa or blood, which is consistent with an intestinal mucosal origin.

From the cysteine up to the phenylalanine, the CDR3 has a length of 20 residues. The kept DNA is CDR3 alone, 60 bases in frame from the first base. V and J are trimmed by 4 bases and 2 bases, and the gene matches miss 22 bases of the junction. The germline V gene (reference sequence) specifies LNHDA as CDR1 and SQIVND as CDR2. This sample's time point label indicates: cells obtained before transplantation from donor or recipient. CD3+CD4+ and CD3+CD8+ populations were FACS-sorted from unstimulated pre-transplant donor and recipient cells taken from spleen or lymph nodes. Regarding this clone: The antigen this receptor binds is unknown. Base quality data are lacking; no much larger clone is found one base away.

To prepare the library, the immunoSEQ multiplex PCR assay was applied. In most patients, genomic DNA was isolated using the Qiagen DNeasy Blood and Tissue Kit and sent frozen to Adaptive Biotechnologies for TCR sequencing. High-throughput TCR-beta CDR3 sequencing of genomic DNA from most patients was performed by Adaptive Biotechnologies. On the authors' methods: TCR sequencing data were retrieved from Adaptive's ImmunoSEQ software for 15 to 20 patients, whereas three other patients were processed with MiXCR and VDJtools. To correct CD4 versus CD8 sorting errors, any sequence found in both subsets at a frequency ratio below 5:1 was removed. CDR3 nucleotide sequences shared between donor and recipient were removed because the origin of such sequences could not be assigned. To be classed as alloreactive, a clone needed at least 2-fold expansion over unstimulated cells and a minimum CFSE-low frequency of 0.002% (template counts) or 0.001% (read counts). Clones detected in sequenced pre-transplant spleen, lymph node, or MLR CFSE-low populations of the donor or recipient were defined as mappable. Cumulative frequency of alloreactive clones was calculated as a percentage of all sequences weighted by copy number. In its TCRdb copy, this immuneACCESS table keeps in-frame sequences only and misses some clones. Where compared with another copy, unresolved V genes explain less than half of these, and the others have no known cause. D and trimming were read from the DNA, whereas the V and J calls and clone size are those reported in that table. This sample comprises 85,000 to 100,000 clones, just under 95% of them detected only once. Of the sample, roughly 0.07% is held by the ten largest clones.

Sequences were derived from unstimulated CD8+ T cells sorted from spleen or lymph node cells, sampled before transplant. The chain couples TRBV19 to TRBJ2-5; the central 7 bases match TRBD1. The source of this sequence is a human donor who was the organ donor for an intestinal transplant. DNA sequence: TGTGCCAGTAGTAGGGGTCTTCGGTCAGAGGTCAGGGGGACGCAAGAGACCCAGTACTTC. Its coded protein is CASSRGLRSEVRGTQETQYF.